The 23 T cell receptor beta chains in this list originate from one sample, sequenced in a study of lymphopenia after photon versus proton radiotherapy. Measured with immunoSEQ multiplex PCR; TCRdb has only the in-frame clones, and not every one. Here the sample spans 75,000 to 90,000 clones, around 83% being singletons. The sequences come from peripheral blood, collected from a patient treated with proton-based radiotherapy. Receptor source: a man aged 55 to 70 with pancreatic cancer.

In this sample, this clone turned up once. The genes are TRBV7-2 and TRBJ2-5; unclear D gene. In germline, CDR1 is SGHTA, CDR2 FQGNSA. Trimming took 2 bases from V and 5 from J, leaving 6 bases between them. This CDR3 region has 12 residues. The chain's CDR3 is CASSLLLETQYF. The CDR3 nucleotides are TGTGCCAGCAGCTTATTGCTCGAGACCCAGTACTTC. The whole variable domain, remainder taken from reference TRBV7-2 and TRBJ2-5, is GAGVSQSPSNKVTEKGKDVELRCDPISGHTALYWYRQSLGQGLEFLIYFQGNSAPDKSGLPSDRFSAERTGGSVSTLTIQRTQQEDSAVYLCASSLLLETQYFGPGTRLLVL.

The chain employs TRBV15 and TRBJ1-2, with TRBD1 matching 10 bases. The V segment lost 2 bases and the J segment 6 bases; nucleotides outside the gene matches: 6. Germline CDR1 and CDR2: LNHNV and YYDKDF (reference sequence). This CDR3 spans 15 amino acids. CDR3 region: CATSRSGTGADGYTF. The DNA of the CDR3 is TGTGCCACCAGCAGATCTGGGACAGGGGCTGATGGCTACACCTTC.

The chain employs TRBV5-4 and TRBJ2-3, with 7 bases identical to TRBD2. The CDR3 loop spans 15 amino acids. The germline V gene encodes CDR1 SGHNT and CDR2 YYREEE (reference sequence). The V segment lost 6 bases and the J segment 2 bases; nucleotides outside the gene matches: 9. The CDR3 DNA is TGTGCCAGCAACCTGGGGGGGAGAGACACAGATACGCAGTATTTT. Protein sequence: CASNLGGRDTDTQYF. Drawing the rest from reference TRBV5-4 and TRBJ2-3, the complete variable domain is ETGVTQSPTHLIKTRGQQVTLRCSSQSGHNTVSWYQQALGQGPQFIFQYYREEENGRGNFPPRFSGLQFPNYSSELNVNALELDDSALYLCASNLGGRDTDTQYFGPGTRLTVL.

The chain uses TRBV28 and TRBJ2-7; D is ambiguous. Between the trimmed V and J ends, which lost 3 bases and 4 bases, there was a span of 16 bases. Germline CDR1 and CDR2: MDHEN and SYDVKM. This CDR3 contains 15 residues. The CDR3 sequence is CASSLGDGTGYEQYF. For the CDR3, the DNA is TGTGCCAGCAGTTTGGGCGACGGAACCGGTTACGAGCAGTACTTC.

The rearrangement joins TRBV6-6 to TRBJ1-2; a weak D match, TRBD1 (6 bases). Germline V gene lookup returns CDR1 MNHNY and CDR2 SVGAGI (reference sequence). This CDR3 spans 13 amino acids. V gave up 7 bases and J gave up 8 bases, with 17 bases separating them. In nucleotides, the CDR3 is TGTGCCAGCAAATTGGGGGGCGCGGAGGGCTACACCTTC. Its translation: CASKLGGAEGYTF.

This clone showed up just a few times. The V gene is TRBV5-1, the J gene TRBJ2-1; 9 nucleotides match TRBD1. The CDR3 covers 17 residues. V lost 0 bases, J lost 0 bases, and 4 bases stayed unmatched. Germline V CDR1 and CDR2: SGHRS, YFSETQ. CDR3 in DNA: TGCGCCAGCAGCTTGGTCCCACAGGGGGCCTCCTACAATGAGCAGTTCTTC. It encodes CASSLVPQGASYNEQFF.

The chain recombines TRBV28 with TRBJ1-2, with D unresolved. V lost 3 bases and J 7 bases, leaving 15 bases between the germline ends. The CDR3 length is 14 residues. Germline V gene data show CDR1 as MDHEN and CDR2 as SYDVKM. The CDR3 reads CASSLQVGVGGYTF. CDR3 coding DNA: TGTGCCAGCAGTTTGCAAGTCGGGGTGGGTGGCTACACCTTC.

This clone was recorded once. The rearrangement uses TRBV7-9 and TRBJ1-4; perhaps TRBD1 as D (6 bases). Germline CDR1 is SEHNR and CDR2 is FQNEAQ (reference sequence). The length of the CDR3 is 15 residues. Deletions cut 3 bases from V and 4 bases from J, with 12 bases between. In nucleotides, the CDR3 is TGTGCCAGCAGCTTGTCGAGGGGGTATAATGAAAAACTGTTTTTT. This codes for CASSLSRGYNEKLFF.

The chain joins TRBV6-6 to TRBJ1-1, with 9 bases aligning to TRBD1. The CDR3 contains 14 residues. Germline trimming cut 6 bases from V and 1 base from J; bases unmatched to any gene: 3. The V gene's germline CDR1 is MNHNY and CDR2 SVGAGI (reference sequence). The CDR3 DNA reads as TGTGCCAGCAGCCGGACAGGGGCGAACACTGAAGCTTTCTTT. The encoded protein is CASSRTGANTEAFF.

V gene TRBV9 combines with J gene TRBJ2-1; 9 positions match TRBD2. The CDR3 totals 14 residues. V dropped 0 bases and J dropped 9; count of bases not matched to a gene: 4. Per germline, CDR1 SGDLS and CDR2 YYNGEE. CDR3 sequence (DNA): TGTGCCAGCAGCGTAGGGGCGGGAGGGGTTGAGCAGTTCTTC. Its protein is CASSVGAGGVEQFF.

This clone has only one observation. The CDR3 spells CASSLISFSSSYNEQFF. The CDR3 nucleotides are TGTGCCAGCAGTTTAATAAGTTTTTCTTCCTCCTACAATGAGCAGTTCTTC. V is TRBV28 and J is TRBJ2-1; D is undetermined. V gave up 2 bases and J gave up 0 bases, with 14 bases separating them. Germline CDR1 reads MDHEN; CDR2 reads SYDVKM. The CDR3 consists of 17 residues.

The chain combines TRBV5-4 with TRBJ1-4; 9 bases are a match to TRBD1. The length of the CDR3 is 14 residues. V trimming: 4 bases; J trimming: 5 bases; junction bases outside the gene matches: 3. Germline V gives CDR1 SGHNT, CDR2 YYREEE (reference sequence). This chain's CDR3 is CASSQDRGNEKLFF. CDR3 sequence (DNA): TGTGCCAGCAGCCAAGACAGGGGGAATGAAAAACTGTTTTTT.

The V gene is TRBV4-1, the J gene TRBJ2-7; 8 bases agree with TRBD2. The trim removed 1 base at V and 7 bases at J, leaving 9 bases unmatched. The CDR3 spans 15 residues. Germline lookup yields CDR1 MGHRA and CDR2 YSYEKL. CDR3 region: CASSQGGNRGGEQYF. As DNA, the CDR3 is TGCGCCAGCAGCCAAGGGGGTAACCGGGGGGGGGAGCAGTACTTC.

In this sample, this clone turned up once. The chain uses TRBV7-2 and TRBJ1-2; 8 nucleotides agree with TRBD1. CDR1 SGHTA and CDR2 FQGNSA come from the germline V gene. J was trimmed by 7 bases and V by 5 bases; bases with no gene match: 12. CDR3 length equals 15 residues. The CDR3 nucleotides read TGTGCCAGCAGCCAAGGAGCGACAGGGGCGGGTGGCTACACCTTC. This gives the protein CASSQGATGAGGYTF. Using reference TRBV7-2 and TRBJ1-2 for the parts outside the CDR3, the full variable domain is GAGVSQSPSNKVTEKGKDVELRCDPISGHTALYWYRQSLGQGLEFLIYFQGNSAPDKSGLPSDRFSAERTGGSVSTLTIQRTQQEDSAVYLCASSQGATGAGGYTFGSGTRLTVV.

The gene calls are TRBV28 and TRBJ1-1, with D tentatively TRBD1 (6 bases). Trimming shortened V by 6 bases and J by 1 base, and 21 bases separated the two germline ends. CDR1 is MDHEN and CDR2 is SYDVKM in the germline V gene. The CDR3 is made up of 17 amino acids. The CDR3 bases are TGTGCCAGCAGCCCAAACCTGTGGGGGCAGGAGAACACTGAAGCTTTCTTT. Encoded protein: CASSPNLWGQENTEAFF.

The genes are TRBV10-2 and TRBJ1-5; the match to TRBD1 covers 8 bases. This CDR3 comprises 14 residues. CDR1 and CDR2 from the germline V gene are WSHSY and SAAADI. V dropped 6 bases and J dropped 0; count of bases not matched to a gene: 1. CDR3 nucleotides: TGCGCCAGCAGCGGACAGGGTAGCAATCAGCCCCAGCATTTT. This translates into CASSGQGSNQPQHF.

The chain links TRBV6-5 to TRBJ1-5; TRBD1 might be the D (5 bases). In germline, CDR1 is MNHEY, CDR2 SVGAGI. Trimming stripped 6 bases from V and 2 bases from J, with 11 bases between. There are 14 residues in the CDR3. This chain's CDR3 is CASSRDSGNQPQHF. CDR3 in DNA: TGTGCCAGCAGCCGAGACAGCGGCAATCAGCCCCAGCATTTT.

This clone is a singleton in its sample. The chain recombines TRBV2 with TRBJ2-1; 7 bases are a match to TRBD1. V trimming: 6 bases; J trimming: 4 bases; junction bases outside the gene matches: 24. The CDR3 runs to 20 residues. Germline loops: CDR1 SNHLY, CDR2 FYNNEI. As DNA, the CDR3 is TGTGCCAGCAGGTTTTTCAAATCCGGTTACGGGACAGAATCTTACAATGAGCAGTTCTTC. Amino acid sequence: CASRFFKSGYGTESYNEQFF.

The chain couples TRBV15 to TRBJ2-4; TRBD1 matches at 8 bases. Germline CDR1 reads LNHNV; CDR2 reads YYDKDF (reference sequence). The V and J ends lost 0 bases and 6 bases, in that order; junction bases with no gene match: 4. The CDR3 runs to 15 residues. CDR3 in DNA: TGTGCCACCAGCAGAGACGCCGGGACAGGAAACATTCAGTACTTC. Amino acid sequence: CATSRDAGTGNIQYF.

CDR3 coding DNA: TGTGCCAGCGCAGGGGTCGGCTCTGGGGCCAACGTCCTGACTTTC. This codes for CASAGVGSGANVLTF. J is TRBJ2-6 and V is TRBV6-1, with D perhaps matching TRBD1 (6 bases). The germline CDR1 and CDR2 sequences are MNHNS and SASEGT. The CDR3 is made up of 15 amino acids. Between the trimmed V and J ends, which lost 8 bases and 0 bases, there was a span of 11 bases.

This clone was counted only a few times. The J gene is TRBJ2-3, the V gene TRBV28; 11 bases agree with TRBD1. J was trimmed by 3 bases and V by 6 bases; bases with no gene match: 23. The CDR3 length is 21 residues. CDR1 is MDHEN and CDR2 is SYDVKM in the germline V gene. The CDR3 loop is CASSDRAWGGQGAKRTDTQYF. CDR3 nucleotide sequence: TGTGCCAGCAGCGATAGGGCCTGGGGCGGACAGGGGGCGAAGAGGACAGATACGCAGTATTTT.

The genes are TRBV30 and TRBJ2-7; 9 bases are shared with TRBD1. V lost 5 bases to trimming and J lost 7 bases; unmatched junction nucleotides: 6. This CDR3 comprises 12 residues. CDR1 is GTSNPN, CDR2 SVGIG, per germline (reference sequence). CDR3 DNA sequence: TGTGCCTGGGACAGGGGGTCCAGGGAGCAGTACTTC. Its translation is CAWDRGSREQYF.

The V gene is TRBV7-7, the J gene TRBJ2-7, with a possible D match to TRBD2 (6 bases). There are 11 residues in the CDR3. Germline V gene lookup returns CDR1 SSHAT and CDR2 FNYEAQ (reference sequence). The CDR3: CATSWSYEQYF. CDR3 DNA: TGTGCTACTAGCTGGTCCTACGAGCAGTACTTC.